Below, 25 T cell receptor beta chains from the same sample are listed, as sequenced in a study of a mutant IDH1 vaccine in newly diagnosed glioma (dated by TCRdb to about 2021). The protocol used for the library was the immunoSEQ multiplex PCR assay. Sourced from immuneACCESS, this table was stored by TCRdb with only in-frame sequences that have V and J called. A share of the clones is absent; for the studies checked, an unresolved V gene accounts for under half, and the remainder has no known explanation. Counted in this sample were about 36,000 clones; 75% to 90% of them appeared once. The ten biggest clones cover over 12% of the sample. No cognate antigen is known for these TCRs. According to the study, the label for this sample's time point signals: week 11, during vaccination. Each vaccine dose was 300 ug of a 20-mer mutant IDH1 peptide in Montanide, given subcutaneously with topical imiquimod.

The sample here was peripheral blood mononuclear cells (PBMCs), taken from a glioma patient whose treatment included an IDH1 peptide vaccine. These receptors all come from a woman younger than 45 with glioma. Some clones in this sample may be carry-over from other donors' samples.

The CDR3 is CASSYRGTGYYGYTF. The CDR3 nucleotides read TGTGCCAGCAGTTACAGAGGGACAGGCTATTATGGCTACACCTTC. This chain joins TRBV6-5 and TRBJ1-2; the match to TRBD1 covers 8 bases. V was clipped by 2 bases and J by 5 bases; unmatched bases: 7. The CDR3 runs 15 residues. CDR1 and CDR2 (germline): MNHEY, SVGAGI.

This clone occurred a few times. The chain links TRBV7-8 to TRBJ1-4; D not resolved. The germline V gene has CDR1 SGHVS and CDR2 FQNEAQ. CDR3 length: 18 residues. Trimming pared 1 base from V and 0 bases from J, leaving 15 bases between. The CDR3, as DNA: TGTGCCAGCAGCTTAGGAATTCATATTAGGGCAACTAATGAAAAACTGTTTTTT. This translates into CASSLGIHIRATNEKLFF.

The rearrangement uses TRBV6-1 and TRBJ1-2, with 10 positions matching TRBD1. Germline-derived CDR1 and CDR2 are MNHNS and SASEGT. J lost 4 bases, V lost 10 bases, and 3 bases had no gene match. The CDR3 has 12 residues. CDR3 nucleotides: TGTGCCACGGGACAGGGGAGCTATGGCTACACCTTC. Translating gives CATGQGSYGYTF.

This chain joins TRBV4-1 and TRBJ2-7; 9 bases are shared with TRBD1. With 1 base clipped from V and 10 bases from J, the junction kept 11 bases outside the gene matches. The CDR3 sequence is 15 residues long. The V gene's germline CDR1 is MGHRA and CDR2 YSYEKL. This chain's CDR3 is CASSQVGLRDRVQYF. As DNA, the CDR3 is TGCGCCAGCAGCCAAGTCGGCCTGAGGGACAGGGTACAGTACTTC.

This clone has a handful of counts. This chain uses TRBV30 with TRBJ1-1; tentatively, D is TRBD1 (6 bases). This CDR3 region has 12 residues. Germline-derived CDR1 and CDR2 are GTSNPN and SVGIG (reference sequence). The V end lost 5 bases, the J end lost 11 bases, and 18 bases lay between the germline ends. The CDR3 here is CAWGWQGLWAFF. The CDR3 bases are TGTGCCTGGGGGTGGCAGGGGTTGTGGGCTTTCTTT.

The genes are TRBV11-3 and TRBJ2-6; no clear D gene. The V end was cut by 4 bases, the J end by 1 base, with 17 bases between. The CDR3 runs 18 residues. Germline V gives CDR1 SGHNT, CDR2 YENEEA. The CDR3 protein is CASSSGLRLESGANVLTF. In DNA form, the CDR3 reads TGTGCCAGCAGCTCCGGGCTTAGGCTTGAGTCTGGGGCCAACGTCCTGACTTTC. Full variable domain (remainder filled in from reference TRBV11-3 and TRBJ2-6): EAGVVQSPRYKIIEKKQPVAFWCNPISGHNTLYWYLQNLGQGPELLIRYENEEAVDDSQLPKDRFSAERLKGVDSTLKIQPAELGDSAVYLCASSSGLRLESGANVLTFGAGSRLTVL.

The count of this clone is one. V usage is TRBV18 and J usage is TRBJ2-1; 9 nucleotides line up with TRBD1. The CDR3 runs to 15 residues. J was trimmed by 8 bases and V by 2 bases; bases with no gene match: 7. CDR1 and CDR2 from the germline V gene are KGHSH and LQKENI. The CDR3: CASSPMTGGIDEQFF. The CDR3, as DNA: TGTGCCAGCTCACCAATGACAGGGGGTATCGATGAGCAGTTCTTC.

As DNA, the CDR3 is TGCGCCAGCAGCCAAGACGGGTACAGCTCTGGGGCCAACGTCCTGACTTTC. This codes for CASSQDGYSSGANVLTF. The rearrangement links TRBV4-1 to TRBJ2-6; D not resolved. V gave up 0 bases and J gave up 0 bases, with 9 bases separating them. Looked up from germline, CDR1 is MGHRA and CDR2 is YSYEKL. The CDR3 consists of 17 residues.

The chain is built from TRBV30 and TRBJ2-5; D gene unclear. The DNA matches TRBJ2-7 better at its end, which makes the J call doubtful. The CDR3 spans 13 residues. CDR1 and CDR2 (germline): GTSNPN, SVGIG (reference sequence). As DNA, the CDR3 is TGTGCCTGGAATACAGAGCTCGTGTACGAGCAGTACTTC. This codes for CAWNTELVYEQYF.

The rearrangement uses TRBV9 and TRBJ2-5; 11 bases line up with TRBD2. CDR1 is SGDLS and CDR2 is YYNGEE in the germline V gene. The CDR3 has 15 residues. Germline trimming cut 3 bases from V and 3 bases from J; bases unmatched to any gene: 4. The CDR3 coding sequence is TGTGCCAGCAGCGCAGAGGGACTAGCGGAAGAGACCCAGTACTTC. Protein sequence: CASSAEGLAEETQYF.

This chain connects TRBV5-6 to TRBJ1-1, with D possibly matching TRBD1 (5 bases). The germline CDR1 and CDR2 sequences are SGHDT and YYEEEE. The V end lost 4 bases, the J end lost 0 bases, and 13 bases lay between the germline ends. The CDR3 contains 15 residues. CDR3 in DNA: TGTGCCAGCAGCCCGGACGGGACCATGAACACTGAAGCTTTCTTT. It encodes CASSPDGTMNTEAFF.

This clone was seen a few times. CDR3 in amino acids: CASSYRGGNQPQHF. CDR3 bases: TGTGCCAGCAGCTACAGGGGGGGCAATCAGCCCCAGCATTTT. The chain links TRBV6-6 to TRBJ1-5, with 8 bases fitting TRBD1. The V and J ends lost 6 bases and 2 bases, in that order; junction bases with no gene match: 3. Germline-derived CDR1 and CDR2 are MNHNY and SVGAGI (reference sequence). This CDR3 has 14 residues.

This chain connects TRBV6-1 to TRBJ1-1, with a tentative D call TRBD1 (5 bases). CDR3 length: 15 residues. V lost 0 bases, J lost 5 bases, and 13 bases lay in between. Germline CDR1 MNHNS, CDR2 SASEGT. In DNA form, the CDR3 reads TGTGCCAGCAGTGAAGCGTTAAGGGGCAGGACTGAAGCTTTCTTT. Its protein is CASSEALRGRTEAFF.

Regarding this clone: Germline and junction disagree at one end, which may indicate a read error. The chain uses TRBV7-7 and TRBJ1-3; D is unclear. This CDR3 comprises 13 residues. Per the germline V gene, CDR1 is SSHAT and CDR2 is FNYEAQ (reference sequence). CDR3 DNA: TGTGCTAGCAGCTTAGAATCCGGAAACACCATATATTTT. Residues: CASSLESGNTIYF.

CDR3 sequence: CASSHGGQNTEAFF. DNA for the CDR3: TGCGCCAGCAGTCATGGGGGCCAGAACACTGAAGCTTTCTTT. The chain joins TRBV23-1 to TRBJ1-1; weak D call: TRBD1 (6 bases). TRBV23-1 is noted as an ORF with a role that remains uncertain. The CDR3 spans 14 residues. V lost 3 bases to trimming and J lost 1 base, with 9 bases between them.

The chain is built from TRBV11-2 and TRBJ2-7; D is possibly TRBD1 or TRBD2 (7 bases each). The V end lost 1 base, the J end lost 4 bases, and 14 bases lay between the germline ends. CDR1 and CDR2 (germline): SGHAT, FQNNGV. This CDR3 is built from 15 residues. In DNA, the CDR3 is TGTGCCAGCAGCTTAGGCAGGGGGGGGAGGTACGAGCAGTACTTC. Translated, it gives CASSLGRGGRYEQYF.

This chain links TRBV7-8 with TRBJ2-3, with TRBD2 matching over 8 bases. Germline V gene sequence: CDR1 SGHVS, CDR2 FQNEAQ. The CDR3 is made up of 16 amino acids. V lost 4 bases, J lost 1 base, and 7 bases stayed unmatched. CDR3 nucleotides: TGTGCCAGCAGCTCTCAGCGGGAGAAGGGCACAGATACGCAGTATTTT. It codes for CASSSQREKGTDTQYF.

V is TRBV27 and J is TRBJ1-3; a weak D match, TRBD1 (5 bases). The CDR3 has 14 amino acids. V lost 0 bases and J lost 7, with 10 bases in between. CDR1 MNHEY and CDR2 SMNVEV come from the germline V gene (reference sequence). This CDR3 reads CASSLSGDVNTIYF. DNA of the CDR3: TGTGCCAGCAGTTTATCGGGGGACGTGAACACCATATATTTT.

This clone was counted once. This rearrangement joins TRBV29-1 to TRBJ1-4; D is undetermined. V lost 6 bases and J lost 4, with 15 bases in between. Germline values: CDR1 SQVTM, CDR2 ANQGSEA. The CDR3 runs 14 residues. The CDR3 coding sequence is TGCAGCGTAGCAACATGGGAAGTTAATGAAAAACTGTTTTTT. It encodes CSVATWEVNEKLFF.

The sample holds a few counts of this clone. The chain is built from TRBV7-9 and TRBJ1-1, with D possibly matching TRBD1 (5 bases). The CDR3 contains 15 residues. CDR1 and CDR2 (germline): SEHNR, FQNEAQ (reference sequence). V was trimmed by 5 bases and J by 3 bases, leaving 16 bases between them. The chain's CDR3 is CASSPQGTGDTEAFF. As DNA, the CDR3 is TGTGCCAGCAGCCCGCAGGGCACGGGCGACACTGAAGCTTTCTTT.

The chain couples TRBV9 to TRBJ2-7, with 8 bases identical to TRBD1. V was pared by 2 bases and J by 2 bases, with 3 bases of the junction left unmatched. Germline V gene data show CDR1 as SGDLS and CDR2 as YYNGEE. The CDR3 runs 14 residues. This chain's CDR3 is CASSVGQGPYEQYF. DNA of the CDR3: TGTGCCAGCAGCGTCGGACAGGGACCCTACGAGCAGTACTTC. Full variable domain (outside the CDR3, taken from reference TRBV9 and TRBJ2-7): DSGVTQTPKHLITATGQRVTLRCSPRSGDLSVYWYQQSLDQGLQFLIQYYNGEERAKGNILERFSAQQFPDLHSELNLSSLELGDSALYFCASSVGQGPYEQYFGPGTRLTVT.

The CDR3 DNA follows: TGTGCCAGTAGTCTCGGGGGTTTCACCGGGGAGCTGTTTTTT. It translates to CASSLGGFTGELFF. V usage is TRBV19 and J usage is TRBJ2-2; D is perhaps TRBD2 (6 bases). The CDR3 sequence is 14 residues long. Per germline, CDR1 LNHDA and CDR2 SQIVND (reference sequence). V was shortened by 5 bases and J by 4 bases, with 11 bases between the two germline ends.

The genes are TRBV30 and TRBJ2-2; D is perhaps TRBD2 (5 bases). CDR1 and CDR2 (germline): GTSNPN, SVGIG (reference sequence). This CDR3 spans 14 amino acids. Trimming removed 0 bases at V and 1 base at J, with 6 bases between. The CDR3 DNA follows: TGTGCCTGGAGTGTGGACTGGAACACCGGGGAGCTGTTTTTT. It is translated as CAWSVDWNTGELFF.

This clone is a singleton in its sample. The chain couples TRBV11-3 to TRBJ2-1; 8 bases line up with TRBD1. This CDR3 comprises 14 residues. The V gene end was trimmed by 5 bases and the J gene end by 8 bases; junction bases not matched to a gene: 8. The V gene's germline CDR1 is SGHNT and CDR2 YENEEA. In DNA, the CDR3 is TGTGCCAGCAGCCAAAATCAGGGGGCCTATGAGCAGTTCTTC. It encodes CASSQNQGAYEQFF.

The CDR3 protein is CASSLTSMNTEAFF. The CDR3 region has the DNA TGTGCCAGCAGTTTAACTTCTATGAACACTGAAGCTTTCTTT. This chain uses TRBV28 with TRBJ1-1; D is unresolved. V was clipped by 2 bases and J by 0 bases, with 7 bases between them. Looked up from germline, CDR1 is MDHEN and CDR2 is SYDVKM. The CDR3 consists of 14 residues.